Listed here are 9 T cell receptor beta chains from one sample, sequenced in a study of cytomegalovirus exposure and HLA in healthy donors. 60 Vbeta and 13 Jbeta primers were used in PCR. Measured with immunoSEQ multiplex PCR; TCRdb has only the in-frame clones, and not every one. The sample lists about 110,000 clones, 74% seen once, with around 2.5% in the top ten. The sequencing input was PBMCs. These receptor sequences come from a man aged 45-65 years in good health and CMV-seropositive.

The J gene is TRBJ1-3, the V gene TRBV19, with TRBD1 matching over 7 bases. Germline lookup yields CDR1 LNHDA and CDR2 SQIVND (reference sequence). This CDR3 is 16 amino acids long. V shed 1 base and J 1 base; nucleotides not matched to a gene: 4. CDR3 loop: CASSIATGTSGNTIYF. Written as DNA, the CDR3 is TGTGCCAGTAGTATAGCGACAGGGACTTCTGGAAACACCATATATTTT.

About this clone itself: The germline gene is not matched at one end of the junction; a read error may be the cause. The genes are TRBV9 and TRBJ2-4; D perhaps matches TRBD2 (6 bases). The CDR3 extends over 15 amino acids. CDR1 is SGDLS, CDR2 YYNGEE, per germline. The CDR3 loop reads CASSVGSGAKNSQYF. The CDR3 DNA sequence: TGTGCCAGCAGCGTAGGGTCGGGAGCCAAAAACAGTCAGTACTTC.

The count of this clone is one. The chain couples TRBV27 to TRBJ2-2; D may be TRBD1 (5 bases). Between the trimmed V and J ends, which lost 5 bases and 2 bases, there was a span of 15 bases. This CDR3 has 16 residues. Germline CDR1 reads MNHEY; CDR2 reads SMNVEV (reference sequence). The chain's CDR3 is CASSPRVRENTGELFF. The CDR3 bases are TGTGCCAGCAGTCCCCGAGTCAGGGAAAACACCGGGGAGCTGTTTTTT.

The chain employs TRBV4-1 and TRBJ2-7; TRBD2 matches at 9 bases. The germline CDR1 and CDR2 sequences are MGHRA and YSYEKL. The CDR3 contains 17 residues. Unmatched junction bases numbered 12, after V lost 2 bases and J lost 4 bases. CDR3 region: CASSQIPTPLAGYEQYF. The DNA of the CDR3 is TGCGCCAGCAGCCAAATCCCTACCCCGCTAGCGGGGTACGAGCAGTACTTC.

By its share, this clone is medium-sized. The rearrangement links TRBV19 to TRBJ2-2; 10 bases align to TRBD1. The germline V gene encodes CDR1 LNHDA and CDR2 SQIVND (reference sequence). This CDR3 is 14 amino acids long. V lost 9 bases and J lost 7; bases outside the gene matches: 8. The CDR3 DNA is TGTGCCAGCCGGACAGGGGGTTCGATCGGGGAGCTGTTTTTT. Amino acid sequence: CASRTGGSIGELFF.

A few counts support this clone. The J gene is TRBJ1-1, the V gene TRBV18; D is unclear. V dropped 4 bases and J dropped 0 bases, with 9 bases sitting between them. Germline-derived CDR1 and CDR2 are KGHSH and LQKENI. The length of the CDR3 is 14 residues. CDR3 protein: CASSRDTLNTEAFF. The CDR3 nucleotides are TGTGCCAGCTCACGAGACACTTTGAACACTGAAGCTTTCTTT.

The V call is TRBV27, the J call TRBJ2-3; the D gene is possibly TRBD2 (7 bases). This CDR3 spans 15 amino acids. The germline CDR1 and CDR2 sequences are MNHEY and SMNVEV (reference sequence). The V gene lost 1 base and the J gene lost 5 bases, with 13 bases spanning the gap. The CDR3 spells CASSLLGGAVDTQYF. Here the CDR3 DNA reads TGTGCCAGCAGTTTATTAGGGGGGGCAGTAGATACGCAGTATTTT.

CDR3 coding DNA: TGTGCCAGCAGTTTAGACAAATTCGTCTCCTACGAGCAGTACTTC. Amino acids: CASSLDKFVSYEQYF. This chain links TRBV28 with TRBJ2-7; no definite D call. Trimming shortened V by 2 bases and J by 0 bases, and 11 bases separated the two germline ends. From germline, CDR1 is MDHEN and CDR2 SYDVKM. CDR3 length: 15 residues.

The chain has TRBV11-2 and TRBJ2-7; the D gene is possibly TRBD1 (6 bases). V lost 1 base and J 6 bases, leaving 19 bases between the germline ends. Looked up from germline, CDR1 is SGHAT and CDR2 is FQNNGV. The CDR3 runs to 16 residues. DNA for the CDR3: TGTGCCAGCAGCTTAGGGGGGCAGGGTTCCCGTTTCGAGCAGTACTTC. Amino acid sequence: CASSLGGQGSRFEQYF.